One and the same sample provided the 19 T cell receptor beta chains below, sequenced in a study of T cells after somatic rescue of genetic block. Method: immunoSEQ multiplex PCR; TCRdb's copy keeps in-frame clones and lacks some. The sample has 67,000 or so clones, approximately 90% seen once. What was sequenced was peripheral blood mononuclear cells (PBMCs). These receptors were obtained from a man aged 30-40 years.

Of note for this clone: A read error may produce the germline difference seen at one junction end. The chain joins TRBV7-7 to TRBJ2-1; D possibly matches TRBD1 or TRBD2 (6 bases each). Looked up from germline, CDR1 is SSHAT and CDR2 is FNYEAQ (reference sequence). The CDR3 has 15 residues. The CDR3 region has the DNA TGTGCTAGCAGCTTAGTATGGGGGGCCGCGGGTGAGCAGTTCTTC. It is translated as CASSLVWGAAGEQFF.

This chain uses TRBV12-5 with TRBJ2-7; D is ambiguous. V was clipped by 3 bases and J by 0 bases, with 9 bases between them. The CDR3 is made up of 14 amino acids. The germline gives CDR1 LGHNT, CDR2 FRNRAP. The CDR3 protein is CASGFGGLSYEQYF. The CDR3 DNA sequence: TGTGCTAGTGGTTTCGGCGGCCTCTCCTACGAGCAGTACTTC.

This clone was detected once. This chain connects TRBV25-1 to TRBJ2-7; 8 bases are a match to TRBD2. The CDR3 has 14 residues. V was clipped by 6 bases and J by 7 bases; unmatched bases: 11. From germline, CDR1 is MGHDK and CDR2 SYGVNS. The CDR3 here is CASRGAGGTREQYF. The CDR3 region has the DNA TGTGCCAGCAGGGGGGCGGGAGGAACGAGAGAGCAGTACTTC.

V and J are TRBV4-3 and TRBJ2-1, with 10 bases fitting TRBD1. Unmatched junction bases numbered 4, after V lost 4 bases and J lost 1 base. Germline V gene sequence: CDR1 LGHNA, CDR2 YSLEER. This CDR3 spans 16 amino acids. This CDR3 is CASSPGTGESYNEQFF. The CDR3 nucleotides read TGCGCCAGCAGCCCCGGGACAGGGGAGTCCTACAATGAGCAGTTCTTC.

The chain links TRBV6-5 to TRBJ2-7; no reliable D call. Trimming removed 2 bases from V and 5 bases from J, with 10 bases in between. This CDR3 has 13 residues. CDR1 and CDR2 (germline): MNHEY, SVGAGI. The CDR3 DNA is TGTGCCAGCAGTTACGAACATACCCACGAGCAGTACTTC. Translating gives CASSYEHTHEQYF.

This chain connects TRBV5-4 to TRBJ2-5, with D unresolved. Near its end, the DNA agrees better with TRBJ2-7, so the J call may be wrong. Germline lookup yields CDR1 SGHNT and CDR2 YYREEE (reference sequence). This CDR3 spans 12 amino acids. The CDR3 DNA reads TGTGCCAGCAGCAGCAGCTCCTACGAGCAGTACTTC. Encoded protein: CASSSSSYEQYF.

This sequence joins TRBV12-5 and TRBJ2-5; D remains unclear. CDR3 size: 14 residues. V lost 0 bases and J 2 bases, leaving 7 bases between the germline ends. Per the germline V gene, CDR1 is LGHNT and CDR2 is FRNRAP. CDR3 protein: CASGLVHLQETQYF. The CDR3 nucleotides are TGTGCTAGTGGTTTGGTACACTTACAAGAGACCCAGTACTTC.

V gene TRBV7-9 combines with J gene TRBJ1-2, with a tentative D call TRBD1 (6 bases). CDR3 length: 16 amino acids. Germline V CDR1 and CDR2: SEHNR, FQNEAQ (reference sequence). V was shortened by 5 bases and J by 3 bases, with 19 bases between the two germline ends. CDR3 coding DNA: TGTGCCAGCAGCCCGCGAACAGGGTGGGCTCACTATGGCTACACCTTC. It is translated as CASSPRTGWAHYGYTF. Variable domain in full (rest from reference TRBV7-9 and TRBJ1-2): DTGVSQNPRHKITKRGQNVTFRCDPISEHNRLYWYRQTLGQGPEFLTYFQNEAQLEKSRLLSDRFSAERPKGSFSTLEIQRTEQGDSAMYLCASSPRTGWAHYGYTFGSGTRLTVV.

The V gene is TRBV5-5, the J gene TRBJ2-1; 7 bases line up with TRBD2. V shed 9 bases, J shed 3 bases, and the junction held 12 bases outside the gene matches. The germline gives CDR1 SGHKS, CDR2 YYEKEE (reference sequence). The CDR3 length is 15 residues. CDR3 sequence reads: CATSRSGDGYNEQFF. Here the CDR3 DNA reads TGTGCCACGTCCAGAAGCGGGGACGGCTACAATGAGCAGTTCTTC.

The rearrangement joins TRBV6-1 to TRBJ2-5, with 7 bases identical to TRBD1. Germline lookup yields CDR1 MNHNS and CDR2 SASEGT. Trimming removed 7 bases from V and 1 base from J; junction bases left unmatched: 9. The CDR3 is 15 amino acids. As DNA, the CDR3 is TGTGCCAGCACTCAACGGTGGACAGGCCAAGAGACCCAGTACTTC. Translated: CASTQRWTGQETQYF.

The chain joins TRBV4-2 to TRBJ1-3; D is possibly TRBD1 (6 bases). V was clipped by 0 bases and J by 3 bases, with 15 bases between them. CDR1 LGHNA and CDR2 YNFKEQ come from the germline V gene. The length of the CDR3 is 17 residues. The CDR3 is CASSQEGTGGGGNTIYF. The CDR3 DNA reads TGTGCCAGCAGCCAAGAAGGGACGGGGGGCGGTGGAAACACCATATATTTT.

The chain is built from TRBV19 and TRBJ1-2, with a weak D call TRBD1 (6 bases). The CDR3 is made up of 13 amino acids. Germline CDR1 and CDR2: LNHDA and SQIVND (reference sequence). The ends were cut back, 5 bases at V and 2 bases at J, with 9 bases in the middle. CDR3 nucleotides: TGTGCCAGTAGTCCGACAGGAAACTATGGCTACACCTTC. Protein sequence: CASSPTGNYGYTF. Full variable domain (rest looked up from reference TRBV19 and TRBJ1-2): DGGITQSPKYLFRKEGQNVTLSCEQNLNHDAMYWYRQDPGQGLRLIYYSQIVNDFQKGDIAEGYSVSREKKESFPLTVTSAQKNPTAFYLCASSPTGNYGYTFGSGTRLTVV.

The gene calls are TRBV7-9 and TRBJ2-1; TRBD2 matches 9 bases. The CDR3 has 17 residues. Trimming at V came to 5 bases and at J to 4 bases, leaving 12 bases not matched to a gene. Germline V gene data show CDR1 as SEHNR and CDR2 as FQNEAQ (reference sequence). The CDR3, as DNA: TGTGCCAGCAGCACCGACCTTAGCGGGAGTATTTACAATGAGCAGTTCTTC. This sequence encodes CASSTDLSGSIYNEQFF.

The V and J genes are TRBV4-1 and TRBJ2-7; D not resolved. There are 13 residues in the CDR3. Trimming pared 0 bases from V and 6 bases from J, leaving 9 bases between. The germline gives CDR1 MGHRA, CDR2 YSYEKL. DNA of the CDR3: TGCGCCAGCAGCCAAGAGGGGTACGGCGAGCAGTACTTC. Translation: CASSQEGYGEQYF.

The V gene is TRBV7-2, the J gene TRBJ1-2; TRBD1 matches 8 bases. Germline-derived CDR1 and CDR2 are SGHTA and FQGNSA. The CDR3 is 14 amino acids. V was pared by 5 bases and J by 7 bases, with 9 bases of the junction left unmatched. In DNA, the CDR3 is TGTGCCAGCAGCCCTCAAGGACAGGGTCCTGGCTACACCTTC. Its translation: CASSPQGQGPGYTF.

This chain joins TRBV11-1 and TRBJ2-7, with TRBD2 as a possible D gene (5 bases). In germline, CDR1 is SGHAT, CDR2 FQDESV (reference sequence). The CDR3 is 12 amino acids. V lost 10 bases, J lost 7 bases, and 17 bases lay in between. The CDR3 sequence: CATTDGEPEQYF. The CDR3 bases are TGTGCCACTACCGACGGGGAGCCGGAGCAGTACTTC.

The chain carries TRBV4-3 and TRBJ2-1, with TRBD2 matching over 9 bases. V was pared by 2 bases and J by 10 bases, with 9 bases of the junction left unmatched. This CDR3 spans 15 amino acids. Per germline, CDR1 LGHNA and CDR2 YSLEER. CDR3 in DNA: TGCGCCAGCAGCCAATTAGCGGGAGTCGGGAAGGAGCAGTTCTTC. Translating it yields CASSQLAGVGKEQFF.

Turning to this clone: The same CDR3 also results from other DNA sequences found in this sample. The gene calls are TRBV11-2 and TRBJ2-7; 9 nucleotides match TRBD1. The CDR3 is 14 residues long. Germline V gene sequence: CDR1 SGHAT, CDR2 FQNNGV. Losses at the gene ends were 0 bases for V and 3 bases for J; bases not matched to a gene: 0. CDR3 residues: CASSLETGGYEQYF. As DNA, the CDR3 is TGTGCCAGCAGCTTAGAGACAGGGGGCTACGAGCAGTACTTC.

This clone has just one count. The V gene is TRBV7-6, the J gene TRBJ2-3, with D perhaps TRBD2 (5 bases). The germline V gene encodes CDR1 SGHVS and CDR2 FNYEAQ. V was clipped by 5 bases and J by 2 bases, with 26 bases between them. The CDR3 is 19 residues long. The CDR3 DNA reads TGTGCCAGCAGCCACTACCCTCCGGACGGGAACCTAAACACAGATACGCAGTATTTT. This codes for CASSHYPPDGNLNTDTQYF. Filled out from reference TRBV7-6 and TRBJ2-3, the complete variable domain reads GAGVSQSPRYKVTKRGQDVALRCDPISGHVSLYWYRQALGQGPEFLTYFNYEAQQDKSGLPNDRFSAERPEGSISTLTIQRTEQRDSAMYRCASSHYPPDGNLNTDTQYFGPGTRLTVL.